Given below is one TCR beta chain in context. Using immunoSEQ multiplex PCR, the repertoire was profiled, and TCRdb retains in-frame clones only, with some absent. The table has about 140,000 clones, about 87% seen once. Germline-derived CDR1 and CDR2 are MDHEN and SYDVKM. The germline V and J ends were trimmed by 1 base and 4 bases, with 16 bases remaining between them. The CDR3 is 16 residues long. The data originate from a study of blood T cell repertoires in COVID-19. Overall study: T cells, B-cell-depleted T cells, or PBMCs supplied cDNA or gDNA.

Sequences were obtained from peripheral blood. The sequence was collected from a human donor in a cohort sampled during active COVID-19. The chain couples TRBV28 to TRBJ1-2; no clear D gene. CDR3 in amino acids: CASSLLGALGGYGYTF. In DNA form, the CDR3 reads TGTGCCAGCAGTTTATTAGGAGCCCTTGGTGGCTATGGCTACACCTTC.